These 26 T cell receptor beta chains originate from one sample sequenced in a study of Ad26.COV2.S vaccination and SARS-CoV-2 variants. The treatment denotes: over 15 received Ad26.COV2.S at low or high dose, single or two shots; about 5 received placebo; per-sample allocation not given. Sampling happened 63 days after the first vaccine or placebo injection. Profiled with immunoSEQ multiplex PCR; TCRdb holds only in-frame clones, not every one. The table shows about 680,000 clones, with 89% occurring only once. Source: peripheral blood, taken in a trial of Ad26.COV2.S vaccine versus placebo. These TCRs come from a person aged 18-60 years who received the Ad26.COV2.S COVID-19 vaccine or a placebo.

J is TRBJ2-1 and V is TRBV5-1, with TRBD1 matching over 8 bases. CDR1 and CDR2 from the germline V gene are SGHRS and YFSETQ. Trimming removed 4 bases from V and 6 bases from J; junction bases left unmatched: 9. The CDR3 is made up of 15 amino acids. This CDR3 is CASSVDGQGVNEQFF. For the CDR3, the DNA is TGCGCCAGCAGCGTGGACGGACAGGGTGTCAATGAGCAGTTCTTC.

This clone appeared a few times. Other DNA sequences in the same sample also yield this CDR3. The V gene is TRBV18, the J gene TRBJ2-7; either TRBD1 or TRBD2 may fit D (5 bases each). This CDR3 is 13 amino acids long. Germline CDR1 is KGHSH and CDR2 is LQKENI. Trimming shortened V by 3 bases and J by 3 bases, and 9 bases separated the two germline ends. In DNA, the CDR3 is TGTGCCAGCTCACCCGGGGACGGCTACGAGCAGTACTTC. It translates to CASSPGDGYEQYF.

The chain links TRBV12-5 to TRBJ1-1; TRBD1 agrees at 7 bases. Germline CDR1 and CDR2: LGHNT and FRNRAP. The CDR3 totals 14 residues. V gave up 5 bases and J gave up 1 base; unmatched junction bases: 4. CDR3 in amino acids: CASGPRQGNTEAFF. The DNA for the CDR3 is TGTGCTAGTGGTCCCCGACAGGGGAACACTGAAGCTTTCTTT.

This clone was counted at least ten times. This CDR3 is CAWTRTGVRAFF. The CDR3 DNA reads as TGTGCCTGGACCAGGACCGGTGTGCGAGCTTTCTTT. This chain links TRBV30 with TRBJ1-1; D is ambiguous. The CDR3 totals 12 residues. Trimming cost V 4 bases and J 10 bases, with 16 bases left between them. Germline CDR1 is GTSNPN and CDR2 is SVGIG (reference sequence). Full variable domain (outside the CDR3, taken from reference TRBV30 and TRBJ1-1): SQTIHQWPATLVQPVGSPLSLECTVEGTSNPNLYWYRQAAGRGLQLLFYSVGIGQISSEVPQNLSASRPQDRQFILSSKKLLLSDSGFYLCAWTRTGVRAFFGQGTRLTVV.

This clone has only one observation. V is TRBV10-3 and J is TRBJ1-5; D gene ambiguous. The CDR3 spans 16 residues. The germline V gene encodes CDR1 ENHRY and CDR2 SYGVKD. V shed 3 bases and J shed 3 bases, with 15 bases lying between them. This CDR3 is CAISEGGSGPNQPQHF. CDR3 nucleotides: TGTGCCATCAGTGAAGGAGGGAGTGGCCCCAATCAGCCCCAGCATTTT.

This chain uses TRBV5-1 with TRBJ2-5; D is possibly TRBD2 (5 bases). Germline V lookup: CDR1 SGHRS, CDR2 YFSETQ. The germline V and J ends were trimmed by 5 bases and 2 bases, with 10 bases remaining between them. The length of the CDR3 is 13 residues. The CDR3 protein is CASRSDFQETQYF. In DNA, the CDR3 is TGCGCCAGCAGATCGGACTTTCAAGAGACCCAGTACTTC.

The rearrangement joins TRBV10-1 to TRBJ2-3, with TRBD1 identical over 7 bases. With V trimmed by 2 bases and J by 1 base, 0 bases remained unmatched. CDR1 is WNHNN and CDR2 is SYGVQD in the germline V gene (reference sequence). The CDR3 spans 14 residues. The CDR3 loop reads CASSEQGGTDTQYF. CDR3 nucleotide sequence: TGCGCCAGCAGTGAGCAGGGGGGCACAGATACGCAGTATTTT.

This clone was seen only a few times. The V call is TRBV30, the J call TRBJ1-1; D might be TRBD1 (6 bases). Germline CDR1 and CDR2: GTSNPN and SVGIG (reference sequence). V lost 2 bases and J lost 6, with 16 bases in between. CDR3 size: 14 residues. CDR3 DNA sequence: TGTGCCTGGAGTCCCAGGACAGTGAAGGCTGAAGCTTTCTTT. The encoded protein is CAWSPRTVKAEAFF.

The chain joins TRBV11-2 to TRBJ1-1; 7 bases fit TRBD1. V dropped 2 bases and J dropped 0; count of bases not matched to a gene: 3. The germline CDR1 and CDR2 sequences are SGHAT and FQNNGV. This CDR3 is built from 15 residues. DNA for the CDR3: TGTGCCAGCAGCTTAAGGGGGACAGTGAACACTGAAGCTTTCTTT. This sequence encodes CASSLRGTVNTEAFF. Together with reference TRBV11-2 and TRBJ1-1, the CDR3 gives the full variable domain: EAGVAQSPRYKIIEKRQSVAFWCNPISGHATLYWYQQILGQGPKLLIQFQNNGVVDDSQLPKDRFSAERLKGVDSTLKIQPAKLEDSAVYLCASSLRGTVNTEAFFGQGTRLTVV.

The table lists this clone with a count of one. The same CDR3 arises from other DNA sequences in this sample as well. The chain carries TRBV7-2 and TRBJ2-7; D unclear. V was pared by 1 base and J by 1 base, with 8 bases between. The CDR3 loop spans 14 amino acids. The germline CDR1 and CDR2 sequences are SGHTA and FQGNSA. CDR3: CASSLGPVSYEQYF. CDR3 nucleotide sequence: TGTGCCAGCAGCTTAGGCCCCGTTTCCTACGAGCAGTACTTC.

The V and J genes are TRBV24-1 and TRBJ2-1, with 12 bases lining up with TRBD2. V gave up 4 bases and J gave up 7 bases; unmatched junction bases: 7. CDR1 and CDR2 (germline): KGHDR, SFDVKD. This CDR3 comprises 16 residues. Here the CDR3 reads CATSESGLAGLNEQFF. CDR3 DNA: TGTGCCACCAGTGAGAGCGGACTAGCGGGGTTGAATGAGCAGTTCTTC.

The CDR3 protein is CASSSAGTGGYTEAFF. The CDR3 coding sequence is TGTGCCAGCAGTTCAGCCGGGACAGGGGGCTACACTGAAGCTTTCTTT. This chain links TRBV6-5 with TRBJ1-1, with 12 bases fitting TRBD1. CDR3 length: 16 amino acids. Trimming cost V 4 bases and J 3 bases; bases outside gene matches: 6. Germline V lookup: CDR1 MNHEY, CDR2 SVGAGI.

This sequence joins TRBV2 and TRBJ1-1; a possible D gene is TRBD1 (5 bases). The CDR3 length is 14 residues. The V end was cut by 6 bases, the J end by 0 bases, with 11 bases between. Per germline, CDR1 SNHLY and CDR2 FYNNEI. CDR3 bases: TGTGCCAGCAGACTAGGGGAGGTGAACACTGAAGCTTTCTTT. This codes for CASRLGEVNTEAFF.

The chain is built from TRBV10-3 and TRBJ2-6; D may be TRBD1 or TRBD2 (5 bases each). The V end was cut by 6 bases, the J end by 0 bases, with 9 bases between. Germline lookup yields CDR1 ENHRY and CDR2 SYGVKD. CDR3 size: 15 residues. CDR3 nucleotide sequence: TGTGCCATCAGCGGGACCCTCTCTGGGGCCAACGTCCTGACTTTC. Residues: CAISGTLSGANVLTF.

This sequence joins TRBV5-1 and TRBJ2-5; D remains ambiguous. This CDR3 contains 14 residues. CDR1 and CDR2 from the germline V gene are SGHRS and YFSETQ. Trimming took off 0 bases at V and 2 bases at J, with 8 bases between the two ends. The CDR3 here is CASSLVGRQETQYF. For the CDR3, the DNA is TGCGCCAGCAGCTTGGTTGGCAGACAAGAGACCCAGTACTTC.

V is TRBV5-1 and J is TRBJ1-1; 7 bases are a match to TRBD1. CDR3 length equals 14 residues. Germline V CDR1 and CDR2: SGHRS, YFSETQ. The J segment lost 1 base and the V segment lost 4 bases, leaving 4 bases of the junction unmatched. As DNA, the CDR3 is TGCGCCAGCAGCCCAGGGGGAGCGAACACTGAAGCTTTCTTT. Its protein is CASSPGGANTEAFF.

The chain couples TRBV7-2 to TRBJ2-1, with 10 bases that match TRBD2. Germline V lookup: CDR1 SGHTA, CDR2 FQGNSA. This CDR3 has 16 residues. The V segment lost 5 bases and the J segment 4 bases; nucleotides outside the gene matches: 8. The CDR3 nucleotides are TGTGCCAGCAGCCGCCGTGAGACTAGCGGGTACAATGAGCAGTTCTTC. Amino acid sequence: CASSRRETSGYNEQFF.

This chain connects TRBV5-1 to TRBJ1-6, with 7 bases aligning to TRBD1. This CDR3 has 14 amino acids. Trimming removed 4 bases from V and 5 bases from J; junction bases left unmatched: 3. Germline CDR1 and CDR2: SGHRS and YFSETQ. CDR3 bases: TGCGCCAGCAGCCCTGGACAGGATAATTCACCCCTCCACTTT. It translates to CASSPGQDNSPLHF.

This clone is termed medium-sized. The rearrangement uses TRBV6-2 or TRBV6-3 and TRBJ2-5; 7 nucleotides line up with TRBD2. Germline V gives CDR1 MNHEY, CDR2 SVGEGT. CDR3 length equals 14 residues. J lost 3 bases, V lost 5 bases, and 6 bases had no gene match. The CDR3 is CASSSGTEEETQYF. Here the CDR3 DNA reads TGTGCCAGCAGTAGCGGGACGGAAGAAGAGACCCAGTACTTC.

The chain employs TRBV7-9 and TRBJ1-4; D is perhaps TRBD1 (5 bases). The CDR3 is made up of 17 amino acids. The V end was cut by 1 base, the J end by 2 bases, with 14 bases between. The germline V gene has CDR1 SEHNR and CDR2 FQNEAQ (reference sequence). The CDR3: CASSLGEGRSTNEKLFF. In DNA form, the CDR3 reads TGTGCCAGCAGCTTAGGTGAGGGGAGGTCGACTAATGAAAAACTGTTTTTT.

J is TRBJ2-7 and V is TRBV3-1 (or the pseudogene TRBV3-2); D is undetermined. The CDR3 sequence is 11 residues long. V was pared by 7 bases and J by 3 bases, with 7 bases between. The germline V gene encodes CDR1 LGHDT and CDR2 YNNKEL (reference sequence). The chain's CDR3 is CASNSGYEQYF. CDR3 sequence (DNA): TGTGCCAGCAACTCCGGCTACGAGCAGTACTTC.

V is TRBV27 and J is TRBJ2-2; possible D gene TRBD2, 6 bases. V shed 0 bases and J shed 5 bases, with 16 bases lying between them. Germline-derived CDR1 and CDR2 are MNHEY and SMNVEV (reference sequence). There are 17 residues in the CDR3. Written as DNA, the CDR3 is TGTGCCAGCAGTTTATCCCTGGGCGGGGTGCGAACCGGGGAGCTGTTTTTT. Its translation: CASSLSLGGVRTGELFF.

The genes are TRBV29-1 and TRBJ1-1; D not certain. The ends were cut back, 3 bases at V and 1 base at J, with 9 bases in the middle. Per germline, CDR1 SQVTM and CDR2 ANQGSEA. The CDR3 is made up of 13 amino acids. CDR3 DNA: TGCAGCGTTGACGAACAGCCGAACACTGAAGCTTTCTTT. Its translation is CSVDEQPNTEAFF.

J is TRBJ2-1 and V is TRBV5-5; D is possibly TRBD2 (6 bases). CDR3 size: 15 residues. In germline, CDR1 is SGHKS, CDR2 YYEKEE (reference sequence). V lost 4 bases to trimming and J lost 0 bases, with 11 bases between them. The CDR3 bases are TGTGCCAGCAGCCTTAGCGGCAACTCCTACAATGAGCAGTTCTTC. It encodes CASSLSGNSYNEQFF. Looking up the rest from reference TRBV5-5 and TRBJ2-1 gives the full variable domain: DAGVTQSPTHLIKTRGQQVTLRCSPISGHKSVSWYQQVLGQGPQFIFQYYEKEERGRGNFPDRFSARQFPNYSSELNVNALLLGDSALYLCASSLSGNSYNEQFFGPGTRLTVL.

A word on this clone: In the same sample, other DNA sequences code for this CDR3. The chain is built from TRBV19 and TRBJ1-2; D not resolved. There are 11 residues in the CDR3. V was trimmed by 3 bases and J by 5 bases, leaving 4 bases between them. The germline V gene encodes CDR1 LNHDA and CDR2 SQIVND (reference sequence). CDR3 DNA sequence: TGTGCCAGTAGTATGGATTATGGCTACACCTTC. As protein: CASSMDYGYTF.

J is TRBJ1-6 and V is TRBV5-6; D is uncertain. Germline V CDR1 and CDR2: SGHDT, YYEEEE. This CDR3 region has 15 residues. V lost 3 bases to trimming and J lost 10 bases, with 17 bases between them. The CDR3 DNA is TGTGCCAGCAGCTCCGTAAATCTCGCCGCATCACCCCTCCACTTT. Its protein product is CASSSVNLAASPLHF.